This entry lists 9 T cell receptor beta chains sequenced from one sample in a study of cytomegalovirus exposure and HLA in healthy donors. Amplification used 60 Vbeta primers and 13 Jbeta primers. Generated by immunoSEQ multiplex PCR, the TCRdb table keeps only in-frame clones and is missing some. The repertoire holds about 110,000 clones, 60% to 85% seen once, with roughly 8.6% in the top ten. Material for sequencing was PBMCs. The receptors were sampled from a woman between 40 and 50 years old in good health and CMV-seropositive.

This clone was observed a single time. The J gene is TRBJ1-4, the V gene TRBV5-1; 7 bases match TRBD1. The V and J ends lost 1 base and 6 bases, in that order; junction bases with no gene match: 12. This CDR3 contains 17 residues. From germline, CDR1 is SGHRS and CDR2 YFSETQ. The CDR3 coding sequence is TGCGCCAGCAGCTTGCCCCCATCGACAGGGCTGGATGAAAAACTGTTTTTT. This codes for CASSLPPSTGLDEKLFF.

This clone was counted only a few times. The CDR3 DNA reads as TGCGCCAGCAGCTCTGCTAGTAACACCGGGGAGCTGTTTTTT. Protein sequence: CASSSASNTGELFF. V gene TRBV5-1 combines with J gene TRBJ2-2; unclear D gene. This CDR3 spans 14 amino acids. Germline V lookup: CDR1 SGHRS, CDR2 YFSETQ. The V gene lost 3 bases and the J gene lost 2 bases, with 8 bases spanning the gap.

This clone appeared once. The CDR3 DNA is TGTGCCAGCAGTTTATCGCGGGGGGGGACCGAAGCTTTCTTT. Translated, it gives CASSLSRGGTEAFF. This sequence joins TRBV27 and TRBJ1-1; tentatively, D is TRBD1 (5 bases). This CDR3 is 14 amino acids long. The V end was cut by 0 bases, the J end by 8 bases, with 13 bases between. In germline, CDR1 is MNHEY, CDR2 SMNVEV (reference sequence).

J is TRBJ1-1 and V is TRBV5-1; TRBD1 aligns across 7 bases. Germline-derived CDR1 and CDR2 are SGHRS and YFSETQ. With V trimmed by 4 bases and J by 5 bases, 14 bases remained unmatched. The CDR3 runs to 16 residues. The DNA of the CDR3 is TGCGCCAGCAGCAGGGGGCAGGAGCTTATGGGAACTGAAGCTTTCTTT. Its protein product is CASSRGQELMGTEAFF. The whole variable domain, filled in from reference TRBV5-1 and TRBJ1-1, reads KAGVTQTPRYLIKTRGQQVTLSCSPISGHRSVSWYQQTPGQGLQFLFEYFSETQRNKGNFPGRFSGRQFSNSRSEMNVSTLELGDSALYLCASSRGQELMGTEAFFGQGTRLTVV.

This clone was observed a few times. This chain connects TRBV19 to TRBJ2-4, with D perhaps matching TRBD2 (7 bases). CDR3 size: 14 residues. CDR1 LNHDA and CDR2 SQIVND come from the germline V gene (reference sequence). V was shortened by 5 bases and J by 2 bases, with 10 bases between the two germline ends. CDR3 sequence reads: CASSEGGSKNIQYF. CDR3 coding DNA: TGTGCCAGTAGTGAGGGGGGGTCCAAAAACATTCAGTACTTC.

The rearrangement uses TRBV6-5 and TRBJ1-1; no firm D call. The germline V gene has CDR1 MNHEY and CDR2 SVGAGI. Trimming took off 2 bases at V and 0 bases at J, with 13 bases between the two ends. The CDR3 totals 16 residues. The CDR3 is CASSYATWFMNTEAFF. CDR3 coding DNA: TGTGCCAGCAGTTACGCGACTTGGTTCATGAACACTGAAGCTTTCTTT.

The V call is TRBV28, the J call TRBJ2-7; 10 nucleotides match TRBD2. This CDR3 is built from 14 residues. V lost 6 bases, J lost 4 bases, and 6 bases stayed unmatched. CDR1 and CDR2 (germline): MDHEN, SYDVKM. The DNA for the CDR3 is TGTGCCAGCAGATCACGGACTAGCGGTTACGAGCAGTACTTC. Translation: CASRSRTSGYEQYF.

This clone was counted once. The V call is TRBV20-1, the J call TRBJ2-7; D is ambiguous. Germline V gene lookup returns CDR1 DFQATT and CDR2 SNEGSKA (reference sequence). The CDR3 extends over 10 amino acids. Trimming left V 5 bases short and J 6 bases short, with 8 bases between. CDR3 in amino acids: CSALSVEQYF. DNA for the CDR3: TGCAGTGCTCTGTCTGTCGAGCAGTACTTC.

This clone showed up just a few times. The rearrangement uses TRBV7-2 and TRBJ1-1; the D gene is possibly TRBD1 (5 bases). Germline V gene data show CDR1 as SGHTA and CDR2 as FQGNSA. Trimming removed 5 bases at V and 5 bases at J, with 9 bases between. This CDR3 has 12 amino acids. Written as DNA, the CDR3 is TGTGCCAGCAGCCTTAGGGGAACTGAAGCTTTCTTT. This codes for CASSLRGTEAFF.